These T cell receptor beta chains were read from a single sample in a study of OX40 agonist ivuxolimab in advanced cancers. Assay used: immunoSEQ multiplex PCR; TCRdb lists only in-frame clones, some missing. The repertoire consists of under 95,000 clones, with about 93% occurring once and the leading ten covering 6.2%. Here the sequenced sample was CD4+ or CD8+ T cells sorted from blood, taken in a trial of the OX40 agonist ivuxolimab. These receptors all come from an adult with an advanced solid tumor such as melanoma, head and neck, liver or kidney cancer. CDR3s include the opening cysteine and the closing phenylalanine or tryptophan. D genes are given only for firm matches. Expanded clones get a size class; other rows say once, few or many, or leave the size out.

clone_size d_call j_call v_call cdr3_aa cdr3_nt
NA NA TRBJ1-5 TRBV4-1 CASSPQQGFQPQHF TGCGCCAGCAGCCCACAACAGGGATTTCAGCCCCAGCATTTT
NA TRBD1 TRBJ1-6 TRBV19 CASRAVGGAYNSPLHF TGTGCCAGTAGAGCTGTAGGGGGCGCCTATAATTCACCCCTCCACTTT
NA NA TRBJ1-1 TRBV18 CASSQGGNTEAFF TGTGCCAGCTCACAAGGGGGGAACACTGAAGCTTTCTTT
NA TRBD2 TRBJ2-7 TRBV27 CASRLGGVRNEQYF TGTGCCAGCAGACTTGGGGGGGTTCGGAACGAGCAGTACTTC
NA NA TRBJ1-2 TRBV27 CASSTPAARGYTF TGTGCCAGCAGTACCCCTGCGGCACGGGGCTACACCTTC
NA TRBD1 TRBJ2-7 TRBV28 CASRHDGTGGDYEQYF TGTGCCAGCAGACACGATGGGACAGGGGGAGACTACGAGCAGTACTTC
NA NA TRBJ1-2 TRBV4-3 CASSQDQRQSYGYTF TGCGCCAGCAGCCAAGATCAGAGGCAGTCCTATGGCTACACCTTC
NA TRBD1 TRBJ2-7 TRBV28 CASSLETGFVYEQYF TGTGCCAGCAGCCTGGAGACAGGGTTCGTCTACGAGCAGTACTTC
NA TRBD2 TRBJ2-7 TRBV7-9 CASSLGSGSGEQYF TGTGCCAGCAGCTTAGGTAGCGGGAGCGGCGAGCAGTACTTC
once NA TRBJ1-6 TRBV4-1 CASSQEGKRRNSPLHF TGCGCCAGCAGCCAAGAGGGGAAGAGGAGGAATTCACCCCTCCACTTT
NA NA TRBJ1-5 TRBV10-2 CASSESLRASGPNQPQHF TGCGCCAGCAGTGAGTCACTCAGGGCTTCTGGGCCAAATCAGCCCCAGCATTTT
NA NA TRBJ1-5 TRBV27 CASSLHGTRNQPQHF TGTGCCAGCAGTTTACACGGGACAAGAAATCAGCCCCAGCATTTT
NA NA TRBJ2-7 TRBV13 CASSQTDGQSRYEQYF TGTGCCAGCAGCCAAACGGACGGACAGTCGCGCTACGAGCAGTACTTC
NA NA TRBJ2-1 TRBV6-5 CASSYSSLYNEQFF TGTGCCAGCAGTTACTCGTCACTCTACAATGAGCAGTTCTTC
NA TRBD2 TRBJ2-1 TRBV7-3 CASSLTISSGRGNEQFF TGTGCCAGCAGCTTAACAATTTCTAGCGGGAGGGGCAATGAGCAGTTCTTC
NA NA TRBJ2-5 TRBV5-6 CASSLVTEETQYF TGTGCCAGCAGCTTGGTAACCGAAGAGACCCAGTACTTC
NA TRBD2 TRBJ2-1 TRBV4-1 CASSPSGSGDYNEQFF TGCGCCAGCAGCCCGAGCGGGAGTGGGGATTACAATGAGCAGTTCTTC
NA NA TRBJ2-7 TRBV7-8 CASSHTAPGYEQYF TGTGCCAGCAGTCATACGGCCCCCGGGTACGAGCAGTACTTC
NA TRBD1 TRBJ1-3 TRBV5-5 CASSWNQRQGHSGNTIYF TGTGCCAGCAGCTGGAACCAAAGACAGGGGCACTCTGGAAACACCATATATTTT
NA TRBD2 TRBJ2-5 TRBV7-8 CASSLGLAGFQETQYF TGTGCCAGCAGCTTAGGTCTAGCGGGGTTCCAAGAGACCCAGTACTTC
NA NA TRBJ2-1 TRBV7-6 CASSLGGGRLVDEQFF TGTGCCAGCAGCTTAGGAGGGGGGCGACTAGTCGATGAGCAGTTCTTC
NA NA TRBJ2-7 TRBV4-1 CASSQDPRDAYEQYF TGCGCCAGCAGCCAAGATCCCCGGGACGCCTACGAGCAGTACTTC
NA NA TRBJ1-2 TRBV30 CAWNPLVRPGYTF TGTGCCTGGAACCCCTTGGTGAGGCCTGGCTACACCTTC
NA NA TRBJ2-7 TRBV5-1 CASSLYPGASYEQYF TGCGCCAGCAGCTTGTACCCAGGGGCATCCTACGAGCAGTACTTC
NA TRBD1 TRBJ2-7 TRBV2 CASIPGQGYRYEQYF TGTGCCAGCATTCCGGGACAGGGGTATCGATACGAGCAGTACTTC
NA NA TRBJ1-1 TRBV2 CASRTGVMNTEAFF TGTGCCAGCAGAACCGGGGTAATGAACACTGAAGCTTTCTTT
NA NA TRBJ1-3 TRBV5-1 CASSPGTGSGNTIYF TGCGCCAGCAGCCCCGGGACCGGATCGGGAAACACCATATATTTT
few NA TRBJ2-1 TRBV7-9 CASSSRDSASYNEQFF TGTGCCAGCAGCTCAAGGGACTCCGCCTCCTACAATGAGCAGTTCTTC
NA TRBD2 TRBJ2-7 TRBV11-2 CASSPTSGGTYEQYF TGTGCCAGCAGCCCTACTAGCGGGGGCACCTACGAGCAGTACTTC
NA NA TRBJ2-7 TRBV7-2 CASSLESAVYEQYF TGTGCCAGCAGCTTAGAATCTGCGGTCTACGAGCAGTACTTC
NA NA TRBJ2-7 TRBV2 CASSVADGPYEQYF TGTGCCAGCAGTGTAGCAGACGGGCCCTACGAGCAGTACTTC